This TCR beta chain emerged from a study of blood T cell repertoires in COVID-19. Turning to the study itself: There were acute and convalescent COVID-19 samples, and they came from the United States, Italy and Spain. From T cells, B-cell-depleted T cells, or PBMCs came the material, which was cDNA or gDNA.

The CDR3 covers 16 residues. V lost 0 bases, J lost 3 bases, and 8 bases stayed unmatched. The germline CDR1 and CDR2 sequences are SGDLS and YYNGEE. Authors' data handling: Reference gene primer amplification in the assay estimated nucleated cell counts. The assay was immunoSEQ multiplex PCR, and TCRdb's table has in-frame clones only and misses some. V, J and clone size were drawn from that table, and D and trimming were deduced from the DNA. The sample records some 170,000 clones, approximately 83% being singletons. The TCR comes from a woman aged 40 to 50 with COVID-19, enrolled during active disease. The specimen sequenced was peripheral blood. The chain uses TRBV9 and TRBJ1-2, with 7 bases fitting TRBD1. The CDR3 sequence: CASSVVGGGADYGYTF. CDR3 nucleotide sequence: TGTGCCAGCAGCGTAGTTGGAGGGGGCGCGGACTATGGCTACACCTTC.